A selection of T cell receptor beta chains follows, all from one sample in a study of shared clonotypes between healthy human individuals. Produced via immunoSEQ multiplex PCR; TCRdb's table is partial and in-frame only. The sample includes about 2 million clones, 85% to 95% of them seen just once. Input material: naive CD4+ T cells sorted from blood. The source is a man between 18 and 29 years old in good health. The CDR3 runs from the conserved cysteine through the conserved F or W. Fields, in order: D gene, clone size, V gene, J gene, CDR3 DNA, CDR3 protein. A D gene is named only where the DNA matches it firmly. A clone size is listed for some rows: how often the clone was seen (once, few, many), or a class if it is expanded.

NA	NA	TRBV7-9	TRBJ1-1	TGTGCCAGCAGCTTCACCGGGGCAAACACTGAAGCTTTCTTT	CASSFTGANTEAFF
NA	NA	TRBV4-3	TRBJ1-2	TGCGCCAGCAGCCAATTAGACGGGAACTATGGCTACACCTTC	CASSQLDGNYGYTF
NA	NA	TRBV25-1	TRBJ2-5	TGTGCCAGCAGTGAATCAGGCCTAGCACAGACCCAGTACTTC	CASSESGLAQTQYF
TRBD1	NA	TRBV18	TRBJ2-5	TGTGCCAGCTCACCAGGGGACAGGGGAAAAGAGACCCAGTACTTC	CASSPGDRGKETQYF
NA	NA	TRBV9	TRBJ2-1	TGTGCCAGCAGACCCTCCGGGGCCAATGAGCAGTTCTTC	CASRPSGANEQFF
NA	many	TRBV5-1	TRBJ2-5	TGCGCCAGCAGCCCGACAGTTAAAGAGACCCAGTACTTC	CASSPTVKETQYF
TRBD1	once	TRBV28	TRBJ2-3	TGTGCCAGCAGTTTAAGGTGGACAGGGACAGATACGCAGTATTTT	CASSLRWTGTDTQYF
NA	NA	TRBV29-1	TRBJ2-7	TGCAGCGTTCGGGGAGGGGGAGTCCTACGGGTCGAGCAGTACTTC	CSVRGGGVLRVEQYF
NA	NA	TRBV2	TRBJ2-5	TGTGCCAGCAGTGAAAATCTAGTGGGCTTCGAGACCCAGTACTTC	CASSENLVGFETQYF
NA	NA	TRBV5-4	TRBJ1-1	TGTGCCAGCAGCTTGATAGACAACCCCGGGGCTTTCTTT	CASSLIDNPGAFF
NA	NA	TRBV28	TRBJ1-2	TGTGCCAGCAGCCGGATGGACAGTCAAACCTTC	CASSRMDSQTF
NA	NA	TRBV6-7	TRBJ2-7	TGTGCCAGCCTCCGGGGGGCCTCCTTC	CASLRGASF
NA	few	TRBV2	TRBJ1-2	TGTGCCAGCAGTGAAAATGGCTACACCTTC	CASSENGYTF
NA	NA	TRBV5-6	TRBJ2-3	TGTGCCAGCAGCTGGCTCCCCACTACAGATACGCAGTATTTT	CASSWLPTTDTQYF
NA	NA	TRBV28	TRBJ1-2	TGTGCCAGCAGTCTCACCGGGGGGCCCTCCTATGGCTACACCTTC	CASSLTGGPSYGYTF
NA	NA	TRBV18	TRBJ1-1	TGTGCCAGCTCACCTTCTGACGTGGGAATCGAAGCTTTCTTT	CASSPSDVGIEAFF
TRBD2	NA	TRBV6-1	TRBJ2-7	TGTGCCAGTGTGACTAGCGGGGGTACCTACGAGCAGTACTTC	CASVTSGGTYEQYF
NA	NA	TRBV4-2	TRBJ2-5	TGTGCCAGCAGCCAAGAGGTTTTCGTACGAGCGCTTGCTTTCCAAGAGACCCAGTACTTC	CASSQEVFVRALAFQETQYF
NA	NA	TRBV5-5	TRBJ1-2	TGTGCCAGCAGCTTACAGCTGCCTAACTATGGCTACACCTTC	CASSLQLPNYGYTF
NA	NA	TRBV19	TRBJ1-2	TGTGCCAGTAGCCCAGGGGTCTATGGCTACACCTTC	CASSPGVYGYTF
TRBD1	NA	TRBV18	TRBJ1-1	TGTGCCAGCTCACCACCGGACAGGGCGAGTGCTGAAGCTTTCTTT	CASSPPDRASAEAFF
NA	NA	TRBV5-5	TRBJ1-5	TGTGCCAGCAGCTCCTCACAGGCTAGCAATCAGCCCCAGCATTTT	CASSSSQASNQPQHF
NA	NA	TRBV2	TRBJ2-5	TGTGCCAGCAGTGGCACCAGGCAAGAGACCCAGTACTTC	CASSGTRQETQYF
NA	NA	TRBV11-2	TRBJ2-3	TGTGCCAGCAGCTTGGGTCGGGATACGCAGTATTTT	CASSLGRDTQYF
NA	NA	TRBV4-1	TRBJ2-7	TGCGCCAGCAGCCAAGATCTAACGGGGAGTAAAGCCTACGAGCAGTACTTC	CASSQDLTGSKAYEQYF
TRBD1	NA	TRBV7-9	TRBJ2-1	TGTGCCAGCAGCGGGGGACAGGGTTACAATGAGCAGTTCTTC	CASSGGQGYNEQFF
TRBD2	NA	TRBV5-1	TRBJ2-2	TGCGCCAGCAGCTTGGAACCTACTAGCGGGAGAAACGGGGAGCTGTTTTTT	CASSLEPTSGRNGELFF
TRBD2	NA	TRBV7-3	TRBJ2-5	TGTGCCAGCAGTTTGACTCCGGGACTAGCGACCCAGTACTTC	CASSLTPGLATQYF
TRBD2	once	TRBV19	TRBJ2-7	TGTGCCAGTAGTCCGGGGGGAAGCCGCTACGAGCAGTACTTC	CASSPGGSRYEQYF
NA	NA	TRBV30	TRBJ1-1	TGTGCCTGGAACCGGGGGACGAACACTGAAGCTTTCTTT	CAWNRGTNTEAFF
TRBD1	NA	TRBV2	TRBJ1-4	TGTGCCAGCTGGCCGACAGGGGCGATTAATGAAAAACTGTTTTTT	CASWPTGAINEKLFF
NA	NA	TRBV11-2	TRBJ1-6	TGTGCCAGCAGCCCCTGGGGGGTGGATTCACCCCTCCACTTT	CASSPWGVDSPLHF
NA	NA	TRBV7-3	TRBJ2-5	TGTGCCAGCAGCTTAGACGGGCCAGGTCAAGAGACCCAGTACTTC	CASSLDGPGQETQYF
TRBD1	NA	TRBV10-3	TRBJ2-7	TGTGCCATCAGTGGTAGCATTACAGGGGGCGTTTACGAGCAGTACTTC	CAISGSITGGVYEQYF
TRBD2	NA	TRBV5-4	TRBJ2-3	TGTGCCAGCAGCTTGAAATTAGCGGGTTCAGATACGCAGTATTTT	CASSLKLAGSDTQYF
NA	NA	TRBV2	TRBJ2-1	TGTGCCAGCAGCGCCGACTTAAAGCAGTTCTTC	CASSADLKQFF
TRBD2	once	TRBV5-4	TRBJ2-1	TGTGCCAGCAGCAAAGGGACTAGCGGGAGGGCCTACAATGAGCAGTTCTTC	CASSKGTSGRAYNEQFF
NA	once	TRBV27	TRBJ2-7	TGTGCCAGCAGTTTGGAGCAGGGACCCTACGAGCAGTACTTC	CASSLEQGPYEQYF
TRBD1	NA	TRBV7-8	TRBJ1-2	TGTGCCAGCAGCTACCCACAGGGGGCGGGCTACACCTTC	CASSYPQGAGYTF
TRBD2	NA	TRBV9	TRBJ2-3	TGTGCCAGCAGCGTAGGGGCGGGAGTTGATACGCAGTATTTT	CASSVGAGVDTQYF
NA	NA	TRBV7-2	TRBJ2-5	TGTGCCAGCAGCTCGTACTTGGGAGAGACCCAGTACTTC	CASSSYLGETQYF
NA	few	TRBV25-1	TRBJ2-7	TGTGCCAGCAGTGAAGCGGCCAGGGGCCTCCACGAGCAGTACTTC	CASSEAARGLHEQYF